This T cell receptor (beta chain) derives from a study of blood T cell repertoires in COVID-19 (dated by TCRdb to the early 2020s). Turning to the overall study: Samples covering the acute and convalescent phases of COVID-19 were provided by collaborators in the United States, Italy and Spain. The prospective study material was composed of cDNA or gDNA derived from T cells, B-cell-depleted T cells, or PBMCs. Subjects who had been exposed to COVID-19, were actively infected with it, or had recovered from it provided the deeply sampled blood TCRbeta repertoires that made up the dataset. A freely available public database, intended as a resource for researchers studying the immune response to SARS-CoV-2, is where the repertoires were released. Samples came from the ongoing ImmuneRACE study (first 160 participants) plus 1,254 subjects from 6 global collaborators. The sample metadata nearly always contained a de-identified subject ID, COVID-19 status, age in years and sex. HLA class I and class II types, where available, came from metadata supplied by the sample provider rather than from assay-based typing. What the study reported, not specific to this receptor: The quantity of clinical and demographic metadata differed by source and by participant and was supplied without curation.

CDR1 SEHNR and CDR2 FQNEAQ were looked up in the germline V gene (reference sequence). The junction shows trimming of 5 bases on V and 3 bases on J, and the gene matches do not reach 7 bases of it. Measured from the cysteine to the phenylalanine, the CDR3 is 14 residues long. Of the read, only the CDR3 DNA is kept; its 42 bases are in frame from base 1. About this clone itself: Its binding antigen is unknown. No base qualities exist here, and no much larger clone lies one base off it.

TCRbeta CDR3 regions were amplified from genomic DNA using the immunoSEQ Assay, a bias-controlled multiplex PCR. The authors processed their data as follows. Within the assay, amplification of reference gene primers was used to estimate how many nucleated cells each sample contained. Sequence reads were collapsed and filtered to measure the absolute abundance of every unique TCRbeta CDR3 rearrangement. For each sample, productive Simpson clonality was calculated by taking the square root of Simpson's diversity index across productive rearrangements. Here the immuneACCESS table is served through TCRdb, limited to in-frame sequences with V and J called. Missing clones are a known gap in these copies; in checked studies unresolved V genes cover under half, and the rest lacks a known reason. For V, J and clone size, that table is used; D and trimming come from the DNA. The sample includes 90,000 to 150,000 clones, with around 77% observed a single time. Of the sample, 7.9% falls within the top ten clones.

Collaborating institutions collected whole blood in K2EDTA tubes following their own protocols. For TCRbeta analysis, collaborator samples were shipped as frozen whole blood, as isolated PBMCs, or as DNA extracted from either sample type. The receptor comes from a human donor in a cohort sampled during active COVID-19. The specimen sequenced was peripheral blood. The chain was built from TRBV7-9 and TRBJ2-7; 7 bases in the middle match TRBD1. The CDR3 amino acid sequence is: CASSPGTVFYEQYF. The sequenced DNA is TGTGCCAGCAGCCCAGGGACAGTCTTCTACGAGCAGTACTTC.